These 27 T cell receptor beta chains originate from one sample sequenced in a study of human T cells and chemical hapten exposure. TCRdb recomputed calls from the RACE reads with MiXCR, one row per CDR3 protein. This sample has 200,000 to 300,000 distinct CDR3 sequences, with more than 6.5% found just once. Time point given: pre-sensitization, week 0. Specified treatment: therapeutic diphenylcyclopropenone sensitization with weekly scalp DPC. This specimen consisted of whole blood, obtained in connection with sensitization to the hapten diphenylcyclopropenone (DPC). The receptors derive from a woman between 40 and 55 years old with alopecia areata. Some clones in this sample may be carry-over from other donors' samples.

In this sample, this clonotype turned up a few times. V usage is TRBV29-1 and J usage is TRBJ2-4; D is ambiguous. V dropped 4 bases and J dropped 6 bases, with 7 bases sitting between them. Germline lookup yields CDR1 SQVTM and CDR2 ANQGSEA. This CDR3 has 11 residues. CDR3 DNA sequence: TGCAGCGTTGTGGCCCTAAACATTCAGTACTTC. Translated: CSVVALNIQYF. Filled out from reference TRBV29-1 and TRBJ2-4, the complete variable domain reads SAVISQKPSRDICQRGTSLTIQCQVDSQVTMMFWYRQQPGQSLTLIATANQGSEATYESGFVIDKFPISRPNLTFSTLTVSNMSPEDSSIYLCSVVALNIQYFGAGTRLSVL.

This clonotype came up a few times. The V call is TRBV4-1, the J call TRBJ2-3, with 9 bases fitting TRBD1. The CDR3 totals 16 residues. The trim removed 1 base at V and 3 bases at J, leaving 5 bases unmatched. CDR1 and CDR2 (germline): MGHRA, YSYEKL. This CDR3 is CASSQVWTGETDTQYF. CDR3 DNA: TGCGCCAGCAGCCAAGTATGGACAGGGGAAACAGATACGCAGTATTTT.

This clonotype was picked up a small number of times. CDR3 in amino acids: CATSGGRVYGYTF. For the CDR3, the DNA is TGTGCCACCAGTGGGGGCAGAGTCTATGGCTACACCTTC. The V and J genes are TRBV24-1 and TRBJ1-2; a weak D match, TRBD1 (5 bases). Germline-derived CDR1 and CDR2 are KGHDR and SFDVKD. Trimming removed 5 bases from V and 4 bases from J, with 10 bases in between. CDR3 length equals 13 residues.

This clonotype was seen only a few times. The chain uses TRBV6-2 or TRBV6-3 and TRBJ1-5; D may be TRBD1 (5 bases). The CDR3 contains 15 residues. The germline V and J ends were trimmed by 3 bases and 4 bases, with 13 bases remaining between them. Germline assignment: CDR1 MNHEY and CDR2 SVGEGT. The CDR3 reads CASSYGSGLNQPQHF. CDR3 in DNA: TGTGCCAGCAGTTATGGATCGGGGCTGAATCAGCCCCAGCATTTT.

This clonotype was seen ten or more times. This chain links TRBV7-3 with TRBJ2-1, with D possibly being TRBD2 (5 bases). V was cut by 4 bases and J by 8 bases, with 18 bases left in between. CDR1 and CDR2 (germline): SGHTA, FQGTGA. The CDR3 has 15 amino acids. CDR3 sequence: CASSSRGGLIDEQFF. DNA for the CDR3: TGTGCCAGCAGCTCCCGCGGCGGGTTAATCGATGAGCAGTTCTTC. Full variable domain (rest looked up from reference TRBV7-3 and TRBJ2-1): GAGVSQTPSNKVTEKGKYVELRCDPISGHTALYWYRQSLGQGPEFLIYFQGTGAADDSGLPNDRFFAVRPEGSVSTLKIQRTERGDSAVYLCASSSRGGLIDEQFFGPGTRLTVL.

This clonotype was recorded many times. This chain's CDR3 is CASSFLAGGLSDTQYF. CDR3 sequence (DNA): TGTGCCAGCAGCTTCCTAGCGGGGGGACTTTCAGATACGCAGTATTTT. The V gene is TRBV11-2, the J gene TRBJ2-3; TRBD2 agrees at 11 bases. The J segment lost 4 bases and the V segment lost 3 bases, leaving 6 bases of the junction unmatched. The germline CDR1 and CDR2 sequences are SGHAT and FQNNGV. This CDR3 is 16 amino acids long. Full variable domain (remainder filled in from reference TRBV11-2 and TRBJ2-3): EAGVAQSPRYKIIEKRQSVAFWCNPISGHATLYWYQQILGQGPKLLIQFQNNGVVDDSQLPKDRFSAERLKGVDSTLKIQPAKLEDSAVYLCASSFLAGGLSDTQYFGPGTRLTVL.

The genes are TRBV6-2 or TRBV6-3 and TRBJ2-5; D unclear. This CDR3 is built from 12 residues. Germline-derived CDR1 and CDR2 are MNHEY and SVGEGT. V lost 6 bases and J lost 3, with 8 bases in between. Written as DNA, the CDR3 is TGTGCCAGCAGCATGACGGAAGAGACCCAGTACTTC. Protein: CASSMTEETQYF.

The chain has TRBV18 and TRBJ2-1; 9 bases align to TRBD2. Germline loops: CDR1 KGHSH, CDR2 LQKENI. V gave up 6 bases and J gave up 8 bases; unmatched junction bases: 11. This CDR3 is built from 15 residues. The CDR3 region has the DNA TGTGCCAGCTCGGATTTGGGCGGGAGGGCCGATGAGCAGTTCTTC. Translating gives CASSDLGGRADEQFF.

This clonotype was seen a few times. The chain combines TRBV27 with TRBJ1-4; D is undetermined. CDR1 is MNHEY, CDR2 SMNVEV, per germline (reference sequence). The CDR3 consists of 14 residues. The V end lost 6 bases, the J end lost 5 bases, and 13 bases lay between the germline ends. The CDR3 reads CASSRGNENEKLFF. The CDR3 coding sequence is TGTGCCAGCAGCCGCGGGAACGAGAATGAAAAACTGTTTTTT.

This chain links TRBV5-1 with TRBJ1-1, with 8 bases fitting TRBD1. The germline CDR1 and CDR2 sequences are SGHRS and YFSETQ. The CDR3 runs to 16 residues. Losses at the gene ends were 0 bases for V and 1 base for J; bases not matched to a gene: 5. The CDR3 reads CASSLAGRGRNTEAFF. The CDR3 DNA sequence: TGCGCCAGCAGCTTGGCGGGCAGGGGGCGGAACACTGAAGCTTTCTTT.

The chain couples TRBV18 to TRBJ1-1; D is possibly TRBD1 (5 bases). CDR1 is KGHSH and CDR2 is LQKENI in the germline V gene. The CDR3 has 15 residues. The V end lost 2 bases, the J end lost 5 bases, and 15 bases lay between the germline ends. The CDR3 loop is CASSPSGGLGTEAFF. Here the CDR3 DNA reads TGTGCCAGCTCACCATCGGGGGGTTTGGGTACTGAAGCTTTCTTT. Full variable domain (missing parts from reference TRBV18 and TRBJ1-1): NAGVMQNPRHLVRRRGQEARLRCSPMKGHSHVYWYRQLPEEGLKFMVYLQKENIIDESGMPKERFSAEFPKEGPSILRIQQVVRGDSAAYFCASSPSGGLGTEAFFGQGTRLTVV.

The chain recombines TRBV4-1 with TRBJ1-5, with a possible D match to TRBD1 (5 bases). Trimming left V 2 bases short and J 7 bases short, with 18 bases between. CDR1 MGHRA and CDR2 YSYEKL come from the germline V gene. The CDR3 length is 16 residues. The CDR3 region has the DNA TGCGCCAGCAGCCAACTTATAGGGGCCCTTAGGCAGCCCCAGCATTTT. Amino acids: CASSQLIGALRQPQHF.

In this sample, this clonotype turned up many times. Relative to the germline gene, one junction end is altered; a read error may explain this. This chain uses TRBV4-3 with TRBJ1-1; no reliable D call. This CDR3 comprises 13 residues. CDR1 and CDR2 from the germline V gene are LGHNA and YSLEER. As DNA, the CDR3 is TGTGCCAGCTCACCGACGGAGAACACTGAAGCTTTCTTT. Amino acids: CASSPTENTEAFF.

This clonotype was observed many times. The CDR3 DNA reads as TGTGCCAGCAGCCGCTCCGATGGGAGGGGGGGAGAGACCCAGTACTTC. It specifies CASSRSDGRGGETQYF. The chain has TRBV6-5 and TRBJ2-5; TRBD2 is a possible D gene (7 bases). Germline loops: CDR1 MNHEY, CDR2 SVGAGI. This CDR3 is 16 amino acids long. The V gene lost 6 bases and the J gene lost 4 bases, with 21 bases spanning the gap.

The chain is built from TRBV6-1 and TRBJ2-2; TRBD2 might be the D (6 bases). The CDR3 extends over 14 amino acids. Trimming cost V 7 bases and J 2 bases, with 11 bases left between them. Germline V gene lookup returns CDR1 MNHNS and CDR2 SASEGT. CDR3 sequence: CASNREFNTGELFF. For the CDR3, the DNA is TGTGCCAGCAACCGGGAGTTTAACACCGGGGAGCTGTTTTTT.

The CDR3 DNA reads TGTGCCAGCAGTCCACGGGACGGCCGCTCCTACGAGCAGTACTTC. This encodes CASSPRDGRSYEQYF. The chain has TRBV12-3 or TRBV12-4 and TRBJ2-7; D possibly matches TRBD1 or TRBD2 (5 bases each). CDR3 length: 15 amino acids. Trimming took 5 bases from V and 0 from J, leaving 14 bases between them.

The chain employs TRBV6-6 and TRBJ1-2; D is unresolved. Trimming removed 7 bases from V and 4 bases from J, with 4 bases in between. The CDR3 spans 10 residues. From germline, CDR1 is MNHNY and CDR2 SVGAGI (reference sequence). The CDR3, as DNA: TGTGCCAGCAATTCCTATGGCTACACCTTC. Residues: CASNSYGYTF.

This clonotype was seen at least ten times. The rearrangement links TRBV5-1 to TRBJ2-7, with D perhaps being TRBD1 or TRBD2 (5 bases each). V lost 2 bases, J lost 2 bases, and 11 bases lay in between. The CDR3 is 14 residues long. The germline V gene encodes CDR1 SGHRS and CDR2 YFSETQ. CDR3 amino acids: CASSLGDAPYEQYF. In DNA, the CDR3 is TGCGCCAGCAGCTTAGGGGACGCCCCCTACGAGCAGTACTTC.

The rearrangement joins TRBV5-5 to TRBJ2-4; D uncertain. The CDR3 contains 13 residues. Deletions cut 3 bases from V and 9 bases from J, with 13 bases between. Germline-derived CDR1 and CDR2 are SGHKS and YYEKEE (reference sequence). CDR3 residues: CASSSGLWRIQYF. In nucleotides, the CDR3 is TGTGCCAGCAGCTCAGGTCTCTGGCGCATTCAGTACTTC. Filled out from reference TRBV5-5 and TRBJ2-4, the complete variable domain reads DAGVTQSPTHLIKTRGQQVTLRCSPISGHKSVSWYQQVLGQGPQFIFQYYEKEERGRGNFPDRFSARQFPNYSSELNVNALLLGDSALYLCASSSGLWRIQYFGAGTRLSVL.

This chain uses TRBV10-2 with TRBJ2-3; 16 bases are shared with TRBD2. Germline CDR1 reads WSHSY; CDR2 reads SAAADI. J gave up 0 bases and V 4 bases, and 4 bases lay outside the gene matches. The CDR3 is 18 residues long. CDR3 region: CASSVTGLAGGSTDTQYF. CDR3 nucleotides: TGCGCCAGCAGTGTAACGGGACTAGCGGGAGGGAGCACAGATACGCAGTATTTT.

The chain recombines TRBV28 with TRBJ1-1; D is perhaps TRBD1 (5 bases). V was shortened by 7 bases and J by 1 base, with 13 bases between the two germline ends. The germline V gene encodes CDR1 MDHEN and CDR2 SYDVKM. The CDR3 length is 14 residues. CDR3 nucleotides: TGTGCCAGCACCTCTGCAGGGACGAACACTGAAGCTTTCTTT. Translating gives CASTSAGTNTEAFF.

The J gene is TRBJ2-3, the V gene TRBV9; D not certain. Germline V CDR1 and CDR2: SGDLS, YYNGEE. Trimming left V 3 bases short and J 7 bases short, with 15 bases between. The CDR3 runs 14 residues. CDR3 sequence (DNA): TGTGCCAGCAGCGCCCCTATGAAGCCCCATACGCAGTATTTT. Protein product: CASSAPMKPHTQYF.

This clonotype appeared many times. The rearrangement uses TRBV27 and TRBJ2-1, with D uncertain. The CDR3 length is 13 residues. From germline, CDR1 is MNHEY and CDR2 SMNVEV (reference sequence). V lost 5 bases and J lost 5, with 10 bases in between. The CDR3 region is CASSPPLNNEQFF. CDR3 bases: TGTGCCAGCAGTCCGCCCTTGAACAATGAGCAGTTCTTC.

This clonotype was observed at least ten times. This sequence joins TRBV12-3 or TRBV12-4 and TRBJ2-2; D not resolved. Trimming removed 6 bases at V and 4 bases at J, with 12 bases between. This CDR3 region has 14 residues. DNA for the CDR3: TGTGCCAGCAGCCTACGGCATGCCACCGGGGAGCTGTTTTTT. It codes for CASSLRHATGELFF.

This chain connects TRBV21-1 to TRBJ1-1; the D call TRBD1 from the table was never checked on the DNA. TRBV21-1 is marked as a pseudogene. The CDR3 runs to 15 residues. The chain's CDR3 is CASSKMPTGRPEAFF. The DNA for the CDR3 is TGTGCCAGCAGCAAAATGCCGACAGGCCGTCCTGAAGCTTTCTTT.

This clonotype showed up many times. The chain joins TRBV10-3 to TRBJ1-1, with D uncertain. Germline loops: CDR1 ENHRY, CDR2 SYGVKD. The ends were cut back, 5 bases at V and 7 bases at J, with 17 bases in the middle. The CDR3 spans 14 residues. The CDR3 here is CAISSVGVGSEAFF. The DNA for the CDR3 is TGTGCCATCAGTTCCGTCGGGGTAGGAAGTGAAGCTTTCTTT.

At least ten counts were recorded for this clonotype. The V call is TRBV20-1, the J call TRBJ1-1; 9 bases fit TRBD1. Trimming cost V 0 bases and J 6 bases; bases outside gene matches: 11. CDR3 length: 16 residues. Germline CDR1 and CDR2: DFQATT and SNEGSKA (reference sequence). The CDR3 nucleotides read TGCAGTGCTAGAGACTGGCTCGGACAGGGGATGTCTGAAGCTTTCTTT. As protein: CSARDWLGQGMSEAFF.